A single T cell receptor beta chain is shown here with its context. Generated by immunoSEQ multiplex PCR, the TCRdb table keeps only in-frame clones and is missing some. The sample lists tens of thousands of clones, nearly 95% occurring once. The data are from a study of technical replicates of blood from a handful of donors. CDR1 MDHEN and CDR2 SYDVKM come from the germline V gene. This CDR3 spans 18 amino acids. Trimming removed 4 bases at V and 0 bases at J, with 21 bases between. This clonotype was sampled from a human donor in good health. This chain links TRBV28 with TRBJ1-1, with a weak D call TRBD1 (6 bases). The source material was T cells isolated from PBMCs. CDR3 DNA: TGTGCCAGCAGTTCCCAGGGGTGGCTCTCTAATATGAACACTGAAGCTTTCTTT. Its translation is CASSSQGWLSNMNTEAFF.